This section outlines one TCR beta chain sequence together with its context. One end of the junction is discordant with germline, which a read error may explain. Lactation, pregnancy, other autoimmune disease or uncontrolled infection excluded patients. Clinical symptoms, serum thyroxine, TRAb, thyroid ultrasound and orbital computed tomography informed diagnoses. These data originate in a study of T cells in Graves' hyperthyroidism and ophthalmopathy. CDR3 size: 12 residues. CDR1 is SEHNR and CDR2 is FQNEAQ in the germline V gene (reference sequence). RNA transcripts yielded amplified TCR beta CDR3 regions. TCR CDR3 regions were first amplified by RT-PCR with HTBI primers. Each CDR3 protein gets one entry after TCRdb re-called the multiplex PCR reads with MiXCR. The sample includes fewer than 650,000 distinct CDR3 sequences, roughly 14% of them seen just once.

This TCR was sampled from a woman aged 25 to 39 with Graves' hyperthyroidism that later progressed to Graves' ophthalmopathy. The sequencing sample was made of blood. The chain is built from TRBV7-9 and TRBJ1-2; TRBD1 is a possible D gene (5 bases). The CDR3 region is CASSLDGTGCTF. The CDR3 coding sequence is TGTGCCAGCAGCTTGGACGGGACTGGCTGCACCTTC.